This T cell receptor (beta chain) derives from a study of cytotoxic CD8 clonotypes in ibrutinib-treated CLL. About the study: With a range of 6 to 36, the median treatment time before response samples were taken was under 15 months.

Using immunoSEQ multiplex PCR, the repertoire was profiled, and TCRdb retains in-frame clones only, with some absent. The data contain some 170,000 clones, around nine tenths of them singletons. The CDR3 totals 15 residues. Germline V gene lookup returns CDR1 MNHNS and CDR2 SASEGT. V was trimmed by 10 bases and J by 0 bases, leaving 15 bases between them. This chain connects TRBV6-1 to TRBJ1-4, with a tentative D call TRBD1 (5 bases). Sequenced material: PBMCs, taken at disease progression, from a patient treated with ibrutinib. This clonotype originated in a human donor with chronic lymphocytic leukemia. The CDR3 bases are TGTGCCACCACTAGACAGATAGCAACTAATGAAAAACTGTTTTTT. Encoded protein: CATTRQIATNEKLFF.